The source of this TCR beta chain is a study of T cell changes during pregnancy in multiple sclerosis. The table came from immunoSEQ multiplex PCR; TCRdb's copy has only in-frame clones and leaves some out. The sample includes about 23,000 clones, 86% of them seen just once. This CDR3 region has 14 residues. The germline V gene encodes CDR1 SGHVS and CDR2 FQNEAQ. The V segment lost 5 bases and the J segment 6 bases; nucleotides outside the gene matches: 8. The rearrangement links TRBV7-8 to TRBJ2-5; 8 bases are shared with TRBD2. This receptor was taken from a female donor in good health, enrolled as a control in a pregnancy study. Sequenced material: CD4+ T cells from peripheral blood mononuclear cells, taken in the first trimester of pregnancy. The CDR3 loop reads CASSPRLARKTQYF. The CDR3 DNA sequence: TGTGCCAGCAGCCCGAGACTAGCGAGAAAGACCCAGTACTTC.